This TCR beta chain was captured by sequencing in a study of control samples from healthy donors and cancer patients. Generated by immunoSEQ multiplex PCR, the TCRdb table keeps only in-frame clones and is missing some. In the table there are around 140,000 clones, roughly 90% of which are singletons. Source material: PBMCs. The receptor's source is a man in his fifties with head and neck cancer.

Here the CDR3 reads CASSVGAVSNEKLFF. Here the CDR3 DNA reads TGTGCCAGCAGCGTCGGGGCGGTGTCTAATGAAAAACTGTTTTTT. The J gene is TRBJ1-4, the V gene TRBV9, with D perhaps matching TRBD1 (5 bases). V dropped 2 bases and J dropped 3 bases, with 11 bases sitting between them. Germline assignment: CDR1 SGDLS and CDR2 YYNGEE. The CDR3 sequence is 15 residues long.